A single sample gave rise to the 6 T cell receptor beta chains below, sequenced in a study of cytomegalovirus exposure and HLA in healthy donors. The PCR had 60 Vbeta and 13 Jbeta primers. Repertoires were generated with immunoSEQ multiplex PCR, while TCRdb's copy carries only in-frame clones and drops some. This sample carries about 92,000 clones, around four fifths of them seen once, and the ten largest clones take about 7%. What was sequenced was PBMCs. The receptors originated from a man in his fifties in good health and CMV-seropositive.

This chain joins TRBV5-1 and TRBJ2-7, with TRBD1 as a possible D gene (6 bases). This CDR3 is built from 14 residues. The V gene's germline CDR1 is SGHRS and CDR2 YFSETQ. V lost 4 bases and J lost 2, with 13 bases in between. CDR3 bases: TGCGCCAGCAGCCCTGGACAGCCCGCCTACGAGCAGTACTTC. Translated, it gives CASSPGQPAYEQYF.

The CDR3 sequence: CASRKDRPSYEQYF. In DNA, the CDR3 is TGTGCCAGCAGGAAGGACAGGCCCTCCTACGAGCAGTACTTC. V gene TRBV6-5 combines with J gene TRBJ2-7; the match to TRBD1 covers 7 bases. Germline V gene sequence: CDR1 MNHEY, CDR2 SVGAGI. The J segment lost 0 bases and the V segment lost 6 bases, leaving 5 bases of the junction unmatched. This CDR3 has 14 residues.

This clone was seen more than once but under ten times. The rearrangement joins TRBV6-1 to TRBJ2-6, with TRBD1 matching 7 bases. The CDR3 runs to 15 residues. In germline, CDR1 is MNHNS, CDR2 SASEGT. V dropped 4 bases and J dropped 4; count of bases not matched to a gene: 4. In DNA form, the CDR3 reads TGTGCCAGCAGTGTGACAGGGTCCGGGGCCAACGTCCTGACTTTC. Translating gives CASSVTGSGANVLTF.

The sample holds one count of this clone. This chain links TRBV2 with TRBJ2-7; 8 bases map to TRBD2. The length of the CDR3 is 15 residues. The germline V gene has CDR1 SNHLY and CDR2 FYNNEI. V gave up 3 bases and J gave up 3 bases; unmatched junction bases: 7. This CDR3 reads CASSDSGGGGYEQYF. For the CDR3, the DNA is TGTGCCAGCAGTGACAGCGGGGGAGGTGGCTACGAGCAGTACTTC.

The chain recombines TRBV10-3 with TRBJ2-3, with 8 bases identical to TRBD1. The V gene end was trimmed by 10 bases and the J gene end by 5 bases; junction bases not matched to a gene: 11. In germline, CDR1 is ENHRY, CDR2 SYGVKD. The length of the CDR3 is 14 residues. The CDR3 region is CASISGQGGDTQYF. CDR3 DNA: TGTGCCAGCATAAGTGGACAGGGAGGAGATACGCAGTATTTT.

The chain has TRBV4-1 and TRBJ1-2; 9 bases are a match to TRBD1. The V gene's germline CDR1 is MGHRA and CDR2 YSYEKL. V trimming: 4 bases; J trimming: 4 bases; junction bases outside the gene matches: 7. CDR3 length equals 15 residues. Here the CDR3 reads CASSPQGALAYGYTF. Written as DNA, the CDR3 is TGCGCCAGCAGCCCACAGGGGGCCTTGGCCTATGGCTACACCTTC.